Detailed here is one TCR beta chain. Trimming removed 5 bases from V and 5 bases from J; junction bases left unmatched: 9. Germline V gene sequence: CDR1 LNHDA, CDR2 SQIVND (reference sequence). This CDR3 contains 16 residues. The data originate from a study of T cell changes during pregnancy in multiple sclerosis. Only in-frame clones appear in the TCRdb table, and some are missing; sequencing was by immunoSEQ multiplex PCR. The sample includes tens of thousands of clones, roughly 91% of them seen just once. This receptor was taken from a female donor in good health, enrolled as a control in a pregnancy study. V is TRBV19 and J is TRBJ1-5; 10 nucleotides agree with TRBD1. Sequences were derived from peripheral blood, sampled in the third trimester of pregnancy. CDR3 residues: CASSGRDRGGDQPQHF. The CDR3 DNA is TGTGCCAGTAGTGGGAGGGACAGGGGAGGTGATCAGCCCCAGCATTTT.